This T cell receptor (beta chain) was captured by sequencing in a study of T cell responses to AZD1222 COVID-19 vaccine. Findings and limits, study-wide: After the peak T cell response, and only then, were repertoires sampled. Spike was spanned by vaccine-associated CD4 TCRs, which were dominant at 160-218 and 743-854. Per reports, nearly half of all spike-specific TCRs target regions that are unmutated in variants.

A note on this clone: The antigen is not known.

Some clones are missing from TCRdb's copy, which holds only in-frame ones; the method was immunoSEQ multiplex PCR. The sample carries some 48,000 clones, around 86% recorded once. The CDR3 runs to 18 residues. With V trimmed by 3 bases and J by 5 bases, 15 bases remained unmatched. CDR1 and CDR2 from the germline V gene are LGHNA and YNFKEQ. The chain employs TRBV4-2 and TRBJ2-3, with 9 bases matching TRBD2. The sample here was peripheral blood, taken 28 days after the second AZD1222 dose. The sequence was collected from an adult who received the AZD1222 COVID-19 vaccine. CDR3 DNA: TGTGCCAGCAGCCACCCCGGTTATTCGCTAGCGGGACTAGATACGCAGTATTTT. This sequence encodes CASSHPGYSLAGLDTQYF.